This T cell receptor (beta chain) was recorded in a study of shared clonotypes between healthy human individuals. V lost 3 bases to trimming and J lost 0 bases, with 6 bases between them. This CDR3 is built from 14 residues. CDR1 LNHNV and CDR2 YYDKDF come from the germline V gene (reference sequence). The assay ran at deep level. Across several immunoSEQ plates, the genomic DNA of each subset was split evenly. TCRdb's table, derived via immunoSEQ multiplex PCR, lists solely in-frame clones and lacks some. This table holds some 470,000 clones, 76% found once. The TCR comes from a woman in her thirties or forties in good health. Some clones in this sample may be carry-over from other donors' samples. The sequencing input was PBMCs. J is TRBJ2-1 and V is TRBV15, with D tentatively TRBD2 (6 bases). CDR3 nucleotide sequence: TGTGCCACCAGCAGCGGGAGCTCCTACAATGAGCAGTTCTTC. Residues: CATSSGSSYNEQFF.